The 8 T cell receptor beta chains given below trace back to one sample, sequenced in a study of shared clonotypes between healthy human individuals. Profiling relied on immunoSEQ multiplex PCR, and the TCRdb table lists in-frame clones only, not all of them. This table has over 800,000 clones, 85% to 95% appearing once. Positively selected for CCR7, the CD45RO-negative cells used as naive CD8 cells excluded terminally differentiated effector memory CD45RA+ cells. Material for sequencing was naive CD8+ T cells sorted from blood. Receptors originate from a young man in good health.

On this clone itself: The same CDR3 can be traced to other DNA sequences in this sample. The CDR3: CASSLGRNYGYTF. For the CDR3, the DNA is TGTGCCAGCAGTTTAGGCCGAAACTATGGCTACACCTTC. The genes are TRBV27 and TRBJ1-2; no reliable D call. V was clipped by 2 bases and J by 2 bases, with 6 bases between them. CDR1 and CDR2 (germline): MNHEY, SMNVEV (reference sequence). This CDR3 is built from 13 residues.

This chain uses TRBV9 with TRBJ1-2; maybe TRBD1 (5 bases). Germline values: CDR1 SGDLS, CDR2 YYNGEE. The CDR3 contains 15 residues. Deletions cut 3 bases from V and 0 bases from J, with 12 bases between. DNA for the CDR3: TGTGCCAGCAGCGGCGGGGGATTAGCTAACTATGGCTACACCTTC. Residues: CASSGGGLANYGYTF.

The chain couples TRBV7-3 to TRBJ2-1; 7 nucleotides align to TRBD2. The ends lost 4 bases at V and 5 bases at J; junction bases unmatched: 8. Germline CDR1 and CDR2: SGHTA and FQGTGA. CDR3 length: 15 amino acids. CDR3: CASSSSPAGHNEQFF. The CDR3, as DNA: TGTGCCAGCAGCTCATCTCCAGCGGGACACAATGAGCAGTTCTTC.

The chain has TRBV6-1 and TRBJ2-7, with unresolved D. The CDR3 spans 14 residues. Germline CDR1 MNHNS, CDR2 SASEGT. Trimming pared 2 bases from V and 3 bases from J, leaving 11 bases between. In nucleotides, the CDR3 is TGTGCCAGCAGTGAATACCGGCCAAGCTACGAGCAGTACTTC. This gives the protein CASSEYRPSYEQYF.

DNA of the CDR3: TGTGCCAGCAGCTCCGGACTAGCGGGAGAAGGATACAATGAGCAGTTCTTC. Amino acid sequence: CASSSGLAGEGYNEQFF. The V and J genes are TRBV11-3 and TRBJ2-1; 13 bases map to TRBD2. Germline assignment: CDR1 SGHNT and CDR2 YENEEA. This CDR3 has 17 residues. V was pared by 4 bases and J by 4 bases, with 7 bases of the junction left unmatched.

This rearrangement joins TRBV6-5 to TRBJ1-5; D is uncertain. With 8 bases removed from V and 8 bases from J, the gap between germline ends came to 7 bases. The CDR3 is 10 amino acids. The germline V gene encodes CDR1 MNHEY and CDR2 SVGAGI. The DNA of the CDR3 is TGTGCCAGCGGCCCAGAGCCCCAGCATTTT. Encoded protein: CASGPEPQHF.

The genes are TRBV10-3 and TRBJ2-7; D gene unclear. The germline gives CDR1 ENHRY, CDR2 SYGVKD. There are 12 residues in the CDR3. V lost 0 bases and J lost 4, with 4 bases in between. CDR3 sequence: CAISESRYEQYF. DNA of the CDR3: TGTGCCATCAGTGAGTCTAGGTACGAGCAGTACTTC.

The DNA of the CDR3 is TGTGCCAGCAGCTTAAGAGGGGGCTACTACTCAGATACGCAGTATTTT. This gives the protein CASSLRGGYYSDTQYF. This rearrangement joins TRBV7-9 to TRBJ2-3; the match to TRBD1 covers 7 bases. Germline CDR1 reads SEHNR; CDR2 reads FQNEAQ (reference sequence). Trimming removed 2 bases from V and 4 bases from J; junction bases left unmatched: 9. This CDR3 is 16 amino acids long. The complete variable domain, with remaining parts taken from reference TRBV7-9 and TRBJ2-3, reads DTGVSQNPRHKITKRGQNVTFRCDPISEHNRLYWYRQTLGQGPEFLTYFQNEAQLEKSRLLSDRFSAERPKGSFSTLEIQRTEQGDSAMYLCASSLRGGYYSDTQYFGPGTRLTVL.